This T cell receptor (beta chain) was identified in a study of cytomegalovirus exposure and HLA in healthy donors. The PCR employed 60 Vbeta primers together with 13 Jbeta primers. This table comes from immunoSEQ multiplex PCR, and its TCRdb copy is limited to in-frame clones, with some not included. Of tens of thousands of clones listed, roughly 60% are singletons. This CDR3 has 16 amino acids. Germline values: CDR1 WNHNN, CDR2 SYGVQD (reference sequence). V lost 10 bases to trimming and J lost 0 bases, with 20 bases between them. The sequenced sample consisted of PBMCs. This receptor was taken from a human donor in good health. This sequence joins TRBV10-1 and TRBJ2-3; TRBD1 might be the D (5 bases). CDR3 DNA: TGCGCCACCCGACAGAGTCAGCCTACTAGCACAGATACGCAGTATTTT. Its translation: CATRQSQPTSTDTQYF.